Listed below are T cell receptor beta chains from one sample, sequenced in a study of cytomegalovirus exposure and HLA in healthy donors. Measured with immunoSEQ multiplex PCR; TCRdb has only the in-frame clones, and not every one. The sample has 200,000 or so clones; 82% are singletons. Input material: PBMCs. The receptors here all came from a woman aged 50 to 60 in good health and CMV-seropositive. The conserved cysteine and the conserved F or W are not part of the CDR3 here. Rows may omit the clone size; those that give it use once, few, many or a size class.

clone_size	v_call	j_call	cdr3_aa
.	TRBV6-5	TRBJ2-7	ASSQGGRPYEQY
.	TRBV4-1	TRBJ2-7	ASSQEAKSYEQY
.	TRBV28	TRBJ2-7	ASSLRDSTYEQY
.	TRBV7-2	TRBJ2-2	ASRIFGGGNTGELF
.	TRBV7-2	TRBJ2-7	ASSLSSRTGSYEQY
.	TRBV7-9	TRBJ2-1	ASRVSGSFDEQF
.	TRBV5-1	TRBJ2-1	ASSLDGSTYNEQF
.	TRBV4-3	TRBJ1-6	ASSQEFRGTPLH
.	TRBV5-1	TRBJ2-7	ASSLGGGEQY
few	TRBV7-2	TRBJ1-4	ASSPQMRGEKLF
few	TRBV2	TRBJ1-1	ASGRGMNTEAF
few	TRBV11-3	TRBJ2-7	ASSLDGRQGADEQY
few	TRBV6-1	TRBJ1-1	ASRSTGVTEAF
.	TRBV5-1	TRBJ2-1	ASRARLAEYNEQF
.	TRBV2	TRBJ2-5	ASSDNVHQETQY
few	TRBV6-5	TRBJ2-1	ASSPPGNEQF
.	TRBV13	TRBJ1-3	ASSLGARQGAGNTIY
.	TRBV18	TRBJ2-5	ASSLRTGRDPRETQY
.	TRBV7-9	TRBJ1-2	SSSVLGLGLAGYT
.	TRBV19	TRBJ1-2	ASSPQGQSGYT